This TCR beta chain comes out of a study of T cells after posttransplantation cyclophosphamide. Study conclusions and caveats: After PTCy, TRB diversity resembled that of CNI/methotrexate controls.

The naive gate required viable CD3+CD4+ or CD3+CD8+ cells with CCR7+CD45RA+CD45RO-CD95-CD27+CD28+ phenotype. The related graft donor's blood sample was taken on the day of bone marrow donation. Notes on this clone: Its specificity is not known.

Sequencing was performed with immunoSEQ multiplex PCR; in TCRdb, only in-frame clones are kept and a portion is missing. The table records 34,000 or so clones, 90% to 95% of them present only once. The junction had 6 bases not matched to a gene; V was cut back by 0 bases and J by 4 bases. The CDR3 totals 15 residues. CDR1 SGHRS and CDR2 YFSETQ come from the germline V gene. The specimen was naive CD4+ T cells sorted from blood. This receptor was identified in a man aged 25-45 years in good health and a related stem cell transplant donor. The chain employs TRBV5-1 and TRBJ1-1; 7 bases map to TRBD1. Here the CDR3 DNA reads TGCGCCAGCAGCTTGGAAGACAGGGCGGGCACTGAAGCTTTCTTT. Residues: CASSLEDRAGTEAFF.